Listed here are 7 T cell receptor beta chains from one sample, sequenced in a study of beta chain features in type 1 diabetes. Study outcomes and limitations: Moderate but significant shortening of TCRB CDR3s was recorded in all four CD4+ subsets from Type 1 diabetes patients.

These receptors lack a known antigen. The investigators reverse transcribed all of the isolated RNA, so they sequenced expressed TCRB transcripts. Sequencing was performed with immunoSEQ multiplex PCR; in TCRdb, only in-frame clones are kept and a portion is missing. The profile shows 150,000 or so clones, about 8.1% of them singletons. The sample comprised central memory CD4+ T cells from blood. These receptors were taken from a woman aged 18-30 years with type 1 diabetes.

The CDR3 is CASSRDSNTDTQYF. CDR3 sequence (DNA): TGCGCCAGCAGCCGGGACAGCAACACAGATACGCAGTATTTT. The chain links TRBV5-1 to TRBJ2-3; 7 bases are a match to TRBD1. Germline V gene data show CDR1 as SGHRS and CDR2 as YFSETQ. This CDR3 has 14 amino acids. V shed 4 bases and J 2 bases; nucleotides not matched to a gene: 4.

This chain uses TRBV7-2 with TRBJ2-7; possible D gene TRBD2, 5 bases. With 4 bases removed from V and 3 bases from J, the gap between germline ends came to 16 bases. Germline V gene sequence: CDR1 SGHTA, CDR2 FQGNSA. This CDR3 has 15 amino acids. The DNA of the CDR3 is TGTGCCAGCAGCTACGCATCCGGGGAGATCTACGAGCAGTACTTC. Translated, it gives CASSYASGEIYEQYF.

A few counts support this clone. The chain combines TRBV7-2 with TRBJ1-2; no clear D. This CDR3 comprises 13 residues. In germline, CDR1 is SGHTA, CDR2 FQGNSA. Between the trimmed V and J ends, which lost 0 bases and 8 bases, there was a span of 10 bases. In DNA form, the CDR3 reads TGTGCCAGCAGCTTAGCGCGGGTCGGGGGCTACACCTTC. Translation gives CASSLARVGGYTF.

V gene TRBV28 combines with J gene TRBJ1-1; D is perhaps TRBD1 (6 bases). V was shortened by 6 bases and J by 10 bases, with 21 bases between the two germline ends. The CDR3 has 14 residues. Germline lookup yields CDR1 MDHEN and CDR2 SYDVKM. CDR3 residues: CASSRRGQGSSAFF. DNA of the CDR3: TGTGCCAGCAGCCGCCGAGGTCAGGGGAGCTCAGCTTTCTTT.

The sample holds a few counts of this clone. The rearrangement joins TRBV19 to TRBJ1-1; D is uncertain. The CDR3 loop spans 13 amino acids. The germline V gene has CDR1 LNHDA and CDR2 SQIVND (reference sequence). Trimming shortened V by 3 bases and J by 6 bases, and 11 bases separated the two germline ends. CDR3 DNA: TGTGCCAGTAGTATGGCGCTGGGCCCTGAAGCTTTCTTT. This gives the protein CASSMALGPEAFF. The full variable domain, with the rest looked up from reference TRBV19 and TRBJ1-1, is DGGITQSPKYLFRKEGQNVTLSCEQNLNHDAMYWYRQDPGQGLRLIYYSQIVNDFQKGDIAEGYSVSREKKESFPLTVTSAQKNPTAFYLCASSMALGPEAFFGQGTRLTVV.

The sample holds one count of this clone. The chain joins TRBV6-5 to TRBJ1-1, with 7 bases fitting TRBD1. The CDR3 contains 13 residues. CDR1 is MNHEY and CDR2 is SVGAGI in the germline V gene. Trimming removed 6 bases from V and 6 bases from J; junction bases left unmatched: 7. CDR3 sequence reads: CASRQQGLPEAFF. The CDR3 DNA reads TGTGCCAGCAGGCAACAGGGGCTCCCTGAAGCTTTCTTT.

This clone was detected a few times. The chain carries TRBV9 and TRBJ2-2; 8 nucleotides align to TRBD2. Trimming at V came to 4 bases and at J to 7 bases, leaving 12 bases not matched to a gene. Germline loops: CDR1 SGDLS, CDR2 YYNGEE. The CDR3 has 16 amino acids. CDR3 residues: CASSQGVTSEGGELFF. For the CDR3, the DNA is TGTGCCAGCAGCCAAGGCGTGACTAGCGAGGGCGGGGAGCTGTTTTTT.